One sample yielded the 12 T cell receptor beta chains listed below, sequenced in a study of blood T cell repertoires in COVID-19. TCRdb's table, derived via immunoSEQ multiplex PCR, lists solely in-frame clones and lacks some. The table includes fewer than 250,000 clones, about nine tenths detected once. Material for sequencing was peripheral blood. These receptor sequences come from a woman aged 70 to 79 with acute or convalescent COVID-19.

The chain combines TRBV28 with TRBJ1-2; 9 bases are a match to TRBD1. The trim removed 1 base at V and 8 bases at J, leaving 5 bases unmatched. The CDR3 totals 14 residues. Germline loops: CDR1 MDHEN, CDR2 SYDVKM. The CDR3 reads CASSLLGQGIGYTF. Here the CDR3 DNA reads TGTGCCAGCAGTTTATTAGGACAGGGGATCGGCTACACCTTC.

The J gene is TRBJ2-7, the V gene TRBV5-4; tentatively, D is TRBD1 (5 bases). V was pared by 0 bases and J by 0 bases, with 7 bases between. CDR3 length equals 14 residues. Germline V gene lookup returns CDR1 SGHNT and CDR2 YYREEE (reference sequence). The CDR3 sequence: CASSLVDNSYEQYF. The CDR3 coding sequence is TGTGCCAGCAGCTTGGTGGACAACTCCTACGAGCAGTACTTC.

Worth noting for this clone: Other DNA sequences within the sample encode an identical CDR3. The chain employs TRBV18 and TRBJ1-1; TRBD1 matches at 8 bases. J gave up 3 bases and V 6 bases, and 3 bases lay outside the gene matches. The CDR3 runs to 13 residues. Germline CDR1 and CDR2: KGHSH and LQKENI. The CDR3 DNA reads as TGTGCCAGCTCCCCGGGACAGGACACTGAAGCTTTCTTT. Its protein product is CASSPGQDTEAFF.

The V and J genes are TRBV14 and TRBJ1-3, with D hard to call. The length of the CDR3 is 17 residues. The V end lost 2 bases, the J end lost 2 bases, and 16 bases lay between the germline ends. Germline V gene sequence: CDR1 SGHDN, CDR2 FVKESK. The chain's CDR3 is CASSQIRGKRAGNTIYF. The CDR3 nucleotides are TGTGCCAGCAGCCAAATACGAGGGAAAAGGGCTGGAAACACCATATATTTT.

This clone has just one count. The chain recombines TRBV12-5 with TRBJ2-6; weak D call: TRBD2 (6 bases). Germline CDR1 reads LGHNT; CDR2 reads FRNRAP. With 5 bases removed from V and 0 bases from J, the gap between germline ends came to 8 bases. CDR3 size: 15 residues. The CDR3 DNA reads as TGTGCTAGTGGTACGGAGGGCTCTGGGGCCAACGTCCTGACTTTC. It translates to CASGTEGSGANVLTF.

The V gene is TRBV2, the J gene TRBJ1-1; 10 bases align to TRBD1. Unmatched junction bases numbered 7, after V lost 5 bases and J lost 4 bases. Germline CDR1 and CDR2: SNHLY and FYNNEI. The CDR3 loop spans 15 amino acids. CDR3 DNA sequence: TGTGCCAGCAGTTCCTCCGACAGGGGGCCCACTGAAGCTTTCTTT. Encoded protein: CASSSSDRGPTEAFF.

The chain combines TRBV13 with TRBJ1-2; a weak D match, TRBD1 (5 bases). Trimming removed 3 bases at V and 4 bases at J, with 12 bases between. This CDR3 is 14 amino acids long. Germline loops: CDR1 PRHDT, CDR2 FYEKMQ (reference sequence). CDR3 DNA sequence: TGTGCCAGCAGCTTCGGGACTCGGTTCTATGGCTACACCTTC. It yields the protein CASSFGTRFYGYTF.

The rearrangement joins TRBV9 to TRBJ2-2; D is unresolved. The CDR3 totals 15 residues. CDR1 is SGDLS, CDR2 YYNGEE, per germline. The V gene lost 3 bases and the J gene lost 0 bases, with 9 bases spanning the gap. CDR3 region: CASSAVSANTGELFF. The CDR3, as DNA: TGTGCCAGCAGCGCAGTTTCTGCGAACACCGGGGAGCTGTTTTTT.

Written as DNA, the CDR3 is TGTGCCAGTTCCACCGGGACAGGGGGCTTGAGGGGCTACACCTTC. This translates into CASSTGTGGLRGYTF. The chain links TRBV19 to TRBJ1-2; 12 nucleotides agree with TRBD1. The germline gives CDR1 LNHDA, CDR2 SQIVND (reference sequence). The CDR3 has 15 residues. J was trimmed by 8 bases and V by 8 bases; bases with no gene match: 12.

This clone was recorded a few times. V is TRBV25-1 and J is TRBJ1-1, with D unclear. V lost 0 bases and J lost 5, with 7 bases in between. The CDR3 consists of 13 residues. Germline V gene lookup returns CDR1 MGHDK and CDR2 SYGVNS. The CDR3 bases are TGTGCCAGCAGTGAATACGGGAGGACTGAAGCTTTCTTT. It translates to CASSEYGRTEAFF.

This clone was seen once. V and J are TRBV28 and TRBJ1-1, with D unresolved. The length of the CDR3 is 14 residues. Germline values: CDR1 MDHEN, CDR2 SYDVKM. V was cut by 3 bases and J by 5 bases, with 13 bases left in between. CDR3 DNA sequence: TGTGCCAGCAGTTTGAGTGCATTGTGGACTGAAGCTTTCTTT. It yields the protein CASSLSALWTEAFF.

The chain combines TRBV7-9 with TRBJ1-1; perhaps TRBD1 as D (6 bases). Germline V gene data show CDR1 as SEHNR and CDR2 as FQNEAQ (reference sequence). The ends were cut back, 6 bases at V and 4 bases at J, with 15 bases in the middle. CDR3 length: 14 residues. CDR3 bases: TGTGCCAGCAGAACACAGGGATCGGGCACTGAAGCTTTCTTT. Translation: CASRTQGSGTEAFF.